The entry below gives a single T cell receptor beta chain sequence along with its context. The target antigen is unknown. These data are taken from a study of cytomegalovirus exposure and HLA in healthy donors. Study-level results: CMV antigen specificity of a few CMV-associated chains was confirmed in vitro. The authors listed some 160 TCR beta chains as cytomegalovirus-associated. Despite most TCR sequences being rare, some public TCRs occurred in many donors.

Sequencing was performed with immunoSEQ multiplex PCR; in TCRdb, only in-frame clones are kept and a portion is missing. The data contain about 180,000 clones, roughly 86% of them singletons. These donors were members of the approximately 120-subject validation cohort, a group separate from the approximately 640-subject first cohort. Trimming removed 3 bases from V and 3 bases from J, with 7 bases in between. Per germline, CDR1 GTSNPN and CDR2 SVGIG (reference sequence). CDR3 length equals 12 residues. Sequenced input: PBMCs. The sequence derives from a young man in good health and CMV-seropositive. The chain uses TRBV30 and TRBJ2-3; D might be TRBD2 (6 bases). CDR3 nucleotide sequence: TGTGCCTGGAGCGGAGGGACAGATACGCAGTATTTT. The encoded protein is CAWSGGTDTQYF.